Following are 30 T cell receptor beta chains from one sample sequenced in a study of T cells in Graves' hyperthyroidism and ophthalmopathy. RNA transcripts yielded amplified TCR beta CDR3 regions. The TCR CDR3 was amplified in a first-round RT-PCR using the HTBI primer set. A single record per CDR3 protein comes from TCRdb applying MiXCR to the multiplex PCR reads. The data contain about half a million distinct CDR3 sequences, roughly 25% of them seen just once; the ten biggest clones take up approximately 10%. The sample taken for sequencing was blood. The receptors here all came from a woman in her 30s with Graves' ophthalmopathy.

The table lists this clonotype with a few counts. The chain recombines TRBV4-1 with TRBJ2-7; 9 nucleotides align to TRBD1. This CDR3 is 15 amino acids long. V lost 3 bases to trimming and J lost 4 bases; unmatched junction nucleotides: 7. CDR1 and CDR2 (germline): MGHRA, YSYEKL. CDR3 DNA sequence: TGCGCCAGCAGCCACCCGGGACAGGGAATATACGAGCAGTACTTC. It yields the protein CASSHPGQGIYEQYF.

This rearrangement joins TRBV18 to TRBJ2-7, with 9 nucleotides matching TRBD1. The CDR3 is 17 amino acids. Germline trimming cut 1 base from V and 4 bases from J; bases unmatched to any gene: 11. Germline loops: CDR1 KGHSH, CDR2 LQKENI. This CDR3 reads CASSPLYDPDRGYEQYF. CDR3 in DNA: TGTGCCAGCTCACCACTTTATGATCCGGACAGGGGATACGAGCAGTACTTC.

This clonotype was seen many times. The gene calls are TRBV29-1 and TRBJ1-2, with D hard to call. Per the germline V gene, CDR1 is SQVTM and CDR2 is ANQGSEA. V lost 3 bases to trimming and J lost 2 bases, with 7 bases between them. The CDR3 spans 12 residues. In DNA form, the CDR3 reads TGCAGCGTTGAGAACAGAAACTATGGCTACACCTTC. Translated: CSVENRNYGYTF.

The chain has TRBV6-4 and TRBJ1-5; perhaps TRBD1 as D (5 bases). CDR3 size: 14 residues. The V end was cut by 2 bases, the J end by 7 bases, with 12 bases between. Germline CDR1 MRHNA, CDR2 SNTAGT. For the CDR3, the DNA is TGTGCCAGCAGTGACCGACAGATGGTACAGCCCCAGCATTTT. This encodes CASSDRQMVQPQHF.

The chain joins TRBV6-1 to TRBJ1-2; TRBD1 matches 10 bases. The CDR3 consists of 13 residues. Germline V gene lookup returns CDR1 MNHNS and CDR2 SASEGT. The trim removed 7 bases at V and 8 bases at J, leaving 7 bases unmatched. The CDR3, as DNA: TGTGCCAGCAATGGGGACAGGGGAGGAGGCTACACCTTC. This translates into CASNGDRGGGYTF.

This chain uses TRBV7-9 with TRBJ1-1, with D maybe TRBD1 (5 bases). CDR3 size: 15 residues. The V end lost 5 bases, the J end lost 2 bases, and 15 bases lay between the germline ends. CDR1 is SEHNR, CDR2 FQNEAQ, per germline (reference sequence). For the CDR3, the DNA is TGTGCCAGCAGCGGAGGGGTATCCGTAAACACTGAAGCTTTCTTT. Protein product: CASSGGVSVNTEAFF.

This clonotype was recorded at least ten times. V gene TRBV19 combines with J gene TRBJ2-7; tentative D call: TRBD2 (6 bases). Germline CDR1 is LNHDA and CDR2 is SQIVND (reference sequence). The CDR3 covers 14 residues. Between the trimmed V and J ends, which lost 5 bases and 2 bases, there was a span of 13 bases. Here the CDR3 DNA reads TGTGCCAGTAGTTTGGCGGGACGGACCTACGAGCAGTACTTC. This encodes CASSLAGRTYEQYF.

This chain uses TRBV30 with TRBJ2-7, with 9 bases identical to TRBD2. The CDR3 is 14 residues long. Germline V gene data show CDR1 as GTSNPN and CDR2 as SVGIG (reference sequence). With V trimmed by 4 bases and J by 2 bases, 6 bases remained unmatched. CDR3 DNA: TGTGCCTGGACACCGGGACTAGCTCCCTACGAGCAGTACTTC. Amino acid sequence: CAWTPGLAPYEQYF.

This clonotype has a count of ten or more. The rearrangement links TRBV20-1 to TRBJ1-3; D call uncertain. Germline-derived CDR1 and CDR2 are DFQATT and SNEGSKA (reference sequence). The V and J ends lost 0 bases and 0 bases respectively, with 18 bases between them. The CDR3 runs 18 residues. The chain's CDR3 is CSARDHNWTPDSGNTIYF. The CDR3 DNA sequence: TGCAGTGCTAGAGATCATAATTGGACGCCCGACTCTGGAAACACCATATATTTT.

This clonotype has only a few counts. This chain joins TRBV6-5 and TRBJ1-2; 12 bases line up with TRBD1. The germline CDR1 and CDR2 sequences are MNHEY and SVGAGI. CDR3 size: 15 residues. The trim removed 5 bases at V and 6 bases at J, leaving 7 bases unmatched. The CDR3 sequence is CASSNTGTGGDGYTF. DNA of the CDR3: TGTGCCAGCAGTAACACCGGGACAGGGGGCGATGGCTACACCTTC.

The table lists this clonotype with many counts. The gene calls are TRBV12-3 or TRBV12-4 and TRBJ2-2, with TRBD2 matching over 7 bases. V trimming: 5 bases; J trimming: 0 bases; junction bases outside the gene matches: 3. The CDR3 has 15 amino acids. DNA for the CDR3: TGTGCCAGCAGTCGGGACTATACGAACACCGGGGAGCTGTTTTTT. Residues: CASSRDYTNTGELFF.

There are many counts of this clonotype. The V and J genes are TRBV7-8 and TRBJ2-4; D possibly corresponds to TRBD1 (5 bases). V lost 0 bases to trimming and J lost 0 bases, with 9 bases between them. The germline V gene encodes CDR1 SGHVS and CDR2 FQNEAQ. This CDR3 is built from 16 residues. CDR3 amino acids: CASSLARQLAKNIQYF. The CDR3 DNA reads as TGTGCCAGCAGCTTAGCGCGACAGCTAGCCAAAAACATTCAGTACTTC.

V and J are TRBV7-2 and TRBJ2-2; D gene ambiguous. Per the germline V gene, CDR1 is SGHTA and CDR2 is FQGNSA. V gave up 1 base and J gave up 7 bases, with 10 bases separating them. The CDR3 length is 14 residues. The CDR3 spells CASSLVSTDGELFF. The CDR3 nucleotides read TGTGCCAGCAGCTTAGTCTCAACAGACGGGGAGCTGTTTTTT.

In its sample, this clonotype was seen many times. The chain employs TRBV11-2 and TRBJ2-7; TRBD2 matches at 8 bases. Germline V CDR1 and CDR2: SGHAT, FQNNGV. This CDR3 has 16 amino acids. The V and J ends lost 0 bases and 4 bases, in that order; junction bases with no gene match: 8. The DNA for the CDR3 is TGTGCCAGCAGCTTAGATTGGCGGGGGGCGATGTACGAGCAGTACTTC. Amino acid sequence: CASSLDWRGAMYEQYF.

The chain has TRBV2 and TRBJ2-5; no definite D call. The germline gives CDR1 SNHLY, CDR2 FYNNEI. The CDR3 is 8 residues long. The V and J ends lost 5 bases and 10 bases respectively, with 2 bases between them. The CDR3 DNA is TGTGCCAGCAGTTTCCAGTACTTC. Protein: CASSFQYF.

For this clonotype: A much larger clone is a single base away; this may be a read error. The rearrangement joins TRBV10-3 to TRBJ2-7; a weak D match, TRBD1 (6 bases). The length of the CDR3 is 14 residues. CDR1 and CDR2 from the germline V gene are ENHRY and SYGVKD. The V end was cut by 11 bases, the J end by 0 bases, with 17 bases between. For the CDR3, the DNA is TGTGCCTGCTCCGACCGGGACAACTCCTACGAGCAGTACTTC. This codes for CACSDRDNSYEQYF.

There are many counts of this clonotype. The V gene is TRBV7-9, the J gene TRBJ1-1; D call uncertain. The V gene's germline CDR1 is SEHNR and CDR2 FQNEAQ (reference sequence). The CDR3 is 14 amino acids. Trimming stripped 5 bases from V and 3 bases from J, with 13 bases between. Written as DNA, the CDR3 is TGTGCCAGCAGCCCTCCCGGGTTAGACACTGAAGCTTTCTTT. Its translation is CASSPPGLDTEAFF.

There are many counts of this clonotype. The chain carries TRBV14 and TRBJ2-5; D not certain. The V gene's germline CDR1 is SGHDN and CDR2 FVKESK. CDR3 length: 13 residues. V was cut by 4 bases and J by 3 bases, with 9 bases left in between. CDR3 coding DNA: TGTGCCAGCAGCCCTCACACGAAAGAGACCCAGTACTTC. Its translation is CASSPHTKETQYF.

A few counts support this clonotype. The rearrangement uses TRBV6-4 and TRBJ2-4; 11 bases fit TRBD2. Trimming at V came to 3 bases and at J to 8 bases, leaving 6 bases not matched to a gene. The CDR3 spans 15 residues. CDR1 is MRHNA, CDR2 SNTAGT, per germline. The CDR3 is CASSEALSGGDIQYF. The CDR3 DNA sequence: TGTGCCAGCAGTGAAGCGCTTAGCGGGGGGGACATTCAGTACTTC.

This clonotype showed up many times. This chain uses TRBV30 with TRBJ1-2; a possible D gene is TRBD1 (6 bases). The germline V gene encodes CDR1 GTSNPN and CDR2 SVGIG (reference sequence). Trimming stripped 1 base from V and 0 bases from J, with 6 bases between. This CDR3 contains 13 residues. The CDR3 reads CAWSGTANYGYTF. In nucleotides, the CDR3 is TGTGCCTGGAGTGGGACAGCTAACTATGGCTACACCTTC.

This clonotype appeared many times. This sequence joins TRBV30 and TRBJ1-2; tentatively, D is TRBD1 (6 bases). Trimming left V 4 bases short and J 6 bases short, with 15 bases between. CDR1 is GTSNPN, CDR2 SVGIG, per germline (reference sequence). The CDR3 has 13 amino acids. In nucleotides, the CDR3 is TGTGCCTGGAAACGCCCAACAGGGAATGGCTACACCTTC. Residues: CAWKRPTGNGYTF.

Ten or more counts support this clonotype. This chain connects TRBV28 to TRBJ2-7; D possibly corresponds to TRBD1 (6 bases). This CDR3 has 15 amino acids. Per the germline V gene, CDR1 is MDHEN and CDR2 is SYDVKM. The V end lost 6 bases, the J end lost 0 bases, and 15 bases lay between the germline ends. The CDR3 reads CASSSTGLGSYEQYF. For the CDR3, the DNA is TGTGCCAGCAGCTCGACAGGCCTCGGCTCCTACGAGCAGTACTTC.

This clonotype was picked up many times. The chain recombines TRBV19 with TRBJ1-5, with D perhaps TRBD1 (5 bases). Germline values: CDR1 LNHDA, CDR2 SQIVND (reference sequence). Trimming cost V 2 bases and J 5 bases, with 13 bases left between them. The CDR3 runs to 15 residues. The CDR3: CASSIFRDGYQPQHF. DNA for the CDR3: TGTGCCAGTAGTATATTCCGGGACGGATATCAGCCCCAGCATTTT.

This clonotype was recorded at least ten times. The chain recombines TRBV18 with TRBJ1-1; no clear D. This CDR3 has 14 amino acids. Deletions cut 1 base from V and 1 base from J, with 7 bases between. The germline CDR1 and CDR2 sequences are KGHSH and LQKENI. CDR3 in DNA: TGTGCCAGCTCACCACAACGGGGGAACACTGAAGCTTTCTTT. Translation: CASSPQRGNTEAFF.

This clonotype has at least ten counts. The rearrangement joins TRBV2 to TRBJ1-5; the D is unclear. CDR1 SNHLY and CDR2 FYNNEI come from the germline V gene. Trimming shortened V by 4 bases and J by 2 bases, and 12 bases separated the two germline ends. This CDR3 has 15 amino acids. The CDR3 sequence: CASSALGLGNQPQHF. As DNA, the CDR3 is TGTGCCAGCAGTGCCTTAGGGTTGGGCAATCAGCCCCAGCATTTT.

The J gene is TRBJ1-6, the V gene TRBV6-1, with a weak D call TRBD1 (6 bases). The CDR3 sequence is 18 residues long. Looked up from germline, CDR1 is MNHNS and CDR2 is SASEGT. V lost 7 bases and J 7 bases, leaving 26 bases between the germline ends. The CDR3 nucleotides are TGTGCCAGCAAGCTCGGACAGCAGTCGCTGATGTCAAATTCACCCCTCCACTTT. Translated, it gives CASKLGQQSLMSNSPLHF.

This clonotype was seen at least ten times. The rearrangement links TRBV4-2 to TRBJ2-7, with TRBD2 matching 7 bases. Losses at the gene ends were 3 bases for V and 2 bases for J; bases not matched to a gene: 10. The CDR3 has 16 residues. Looked up from germline, CDR1 is LGHNA and CDR2 is YNFKEQ. The CDR3 spells CASSHVGGAGPYEQYF. CDR3 nucleotide sequence: TGTGCCAGCAGCCACGTCGGGGGAGCGGGACCCTACGAGCAGTACTTC.

This clonotype has a count of ten or more. The J gene is TRBJ2-7, the V gene TRBV10-3; no firm D call. The V end was cut by 6 bases, the J end by 1 base, with 10 bases between. Germline loops: CDR1 ENHRY, CDR2 SYGVKD. The CDR3 consists of 13 residues. For the CDR3, the DNA is TGTGCCATCAGCGACATAATGTCCTACGAGCAGTACTTC. This translates into CAISDIMSYEQYF.

This clonotype was counted many times. The rearrangement links TRBV2 to TRBJ2-5; 8 bases are shared with TRBD1. J gave up 5 bases and V 7 bases, and 9 bases lay outside the gene matches. The germline V gene has CDR1 SNHLY and CDR2 FYNNEI. The CDR3 totals 14 residues. The CDR3 coding sequence is TGTGCCAGCAATAGACAGGGGTTCCAGGAGACCCAGTACTTC. Protein sequence: CASNRQGFQETQYF.

This clonotype occurred many times. This chain joins TRBV12-3 or TRBV12-4 and TRBJ1-5, with D perhaps matching TRBD1 (5 bases). The V and J ends lost 1 base and 3 bases respectively, with 16 bases between them. CDR3 length: 17 amino acids. The CDR3 loop is CASSLVWGGLPNQPQHF. The CDR3, as DNA: TGTGCCAGCAGTTTAGTGTGGGGCGGCTTACCCAATCAGCCCCAGCATTTT.